One sample yielded the 11 T cell receptor beta chains listed below, sequenced in a study of blood T cell repertoires in COVID-19. The assay was immunoSEQ multiplex PCR, and TCRdb's table has in-frame clones only and misses some. The repertoire holds roughly 250,000 clones, with approximately 91% as singletons. The sample comprised PBMCs or T cells enriched from blood (not recorded which). Receptors were obtained from a middle-aged woman with acute COVID-19.

The chain recombines TRBV29-1 with TRBJ1-2; TRBD1 might be the D (6 bases). Trimming stripped 1 base from V and 8 bases from J, with 14 bases between. The germline V gene has CDR1 SQVTM and CDR2 ANQGSEA. This CDR3 comprises 13 residues. This chain's CDR3 is CSVEGFGTRGYTF. CDR3 in DNA: TGCAGCGTTGAAGGATTCGGGACAAGAGGCTACACCTTC. The variable domain in full, with the rest retrieved from reference TRBV29-1 and TRBJ1-2, is SAVISQKPSRDICQRGTSLTIQCQVDSQVTMMFWYRQQPGQSLTLIATANQGSEATYESGFVIDKFPISRPNLTFSTLTVSNMSPEDSSIYLCSVEGFGTRGYTFGSGTRLTVV.

This chain uses TRBV28 with TRBJ2-7; 10 bases agree with TRBD2. V lost 6 bases and J lost 10; bases outside the gene matches: 12. The germline V gene has CDR1 MDHEN and CDR2 SYDVKM. The CDR3 extends over 14 amino acids. The CDR3 sequence is CASRNAGTSENQYF. CDR3 nucleotides: TGTGCCAGCAGAAATGCGGGGACTAGCGAAAATCAGTACTTC.

The genes are TRBV27 and TRBJ2-7; D is perhaps TRBD2 (5 bases). Trimming left V 2 bases short and J 6 bases short, with 17 bases between. This CDR3 region has 15 residues. Germline loops: CDR1 MNHEY, CDR2 SMNVEV (reference sequence). CDR3: CASSLEAPLGPEQYF. In DNA, the CDR3 is TGTGCCAGCAGTTTAGAAGCCCCACTAGGGCCCGAGCAGTACTTC.

This chain links TRBV27 with TRBJ1-2; 8 bases align to TRBD1. Germline V CDR1 and CDR2: MNHEY, SMNVEV (reference sequence). V was clipped by 6 bases and J by 6 bases; unmatched bases: 6. CDR3 size: 13 residues. CDR3 protein: CASSLQGVNGYTF. CDR3 DNA: TGTGCCAGCAGCTTACAGGGGGTCAATGGCTACACCTTC.

This rearrangement joins TRBV28 to TRBJ1-6; perhaps TRBD1 as D (5 bases). V lost 2 bases, J lost 9 bases, and 11 bases lay in between. Germline assignment: CDR1 MDHEN and CDR2 SYDVKM. The CDR3 totals 14 residues. This CDR3 is CASSLTGVPSPLHF. CDR3 sequence (DNA): TGTGCCAGCAGTTTAACGGGGGTTCCTTCACCCCTCCACTTT. Full variable domain (missing parts from reference TRBV28 and TRBJ1-6): DVKVTQSSRYLVKRTGEKVFLECVQDMDHENMFWYRQDPGLGLRLIYFSYDVKMKEKGDIPEGYSVSREKKERFSLILESASTNQTSMYLCASSLTGVPSPLHFGNGTRLTVT.

The genes are TRBV9 and TRBJ2-1; the match to TRBD2 covers 7 bases. The V and J ends lost 3 bases and 0 bases, in that order; junction bases with no gene match: 6. Per germline, CDR1 SGDLS and CDR2 YYNGEE. The length of the CDR3 is 16 residues. CDR3 residues: CASSAGTTSSYNEQFF. For the CDR3, the DNA is TGTGCCAGCAGCGCCGGGACTACAAGCTCCTACAATGAGCAGTTCTTC. Full variable domain (outside the CDR3, taken from reference TRBV9 and TRBJ2-1): DSGVTQTPKHLITATGQRVTLRCSPRSGDLSVYWYQQSLDQGLQFLIQYYNGEERAKGNILERFSAQQFPDLHSELNLSSLELGDSALYFCASSAGTTSSYNEQFFGPGTRLTVL.

The rearrangement joins TRBV4-1 to TRBJ1-5, with D perhaps matching TRBD1 (5 bases). Deletions cut 0 bases from V and 4 bases from J, with 16 bases between. The CDR3 is made up of 17 amino acids. Germline lookup yields CDR1 MGHRA and CDR2 YSYEKL. In DNA form, the CDR3 reads TGCGCCAGCAGCCAAGATCGGGTAGGGGTTGGTAATCAGCCCCAGCATTTT. This gives the protein CASSQDRVGVGNQPQHF.

The sample holds one count of this clone. This sequence joins TRBV23-1 and TRBJ2-3; 10 bases fit TRBD2. TRBV23-1 is treated as an ORF (open reading frame) with a function not yet certain. CDR3 length equals 16 residues. Germline trimming cut 5 bases from V and 4 bases from J; bases unmatched to any gene: 9. The CDR3 here is CASSKGPSGSSDTQYF. For the CDR3, the DNA is TGCGCCAGCAGTAAAGGGCCTAGCGGGAGTTCAGATACGCAGTATTTT.

V gene TRBV24-1 combines with J gene TRBJ2-1, with TRBD1 matching over 9 bases. The CDR3 covers 16 residues. Germline CDR1 reads KGHDR; CDR2 reads SFDVKD. V was clipped by 4 bases and J by 3 bases; unmatched bases: 6. CDR3 residues: CATSDPGQGFYNEQFF. The CDR3 DNA reads TGTGCCACCAGTGACCCCGGACAGGGGTTCTACAATGAGCAGTTCTTC.

The chain recombines TRBV3-1 (or the pseudogene TRBV3-2) with TRBJ1-4; 7 positions match TRBD1. Germline V CDR1 and CDR2: LGHDT, YNNKEL (reference sequence). This CDR3 has 15 amino acids. The J segment lost 8 bases and the V segment lost 1 base, leaving 7 bases of the junction unmatched. This chain's CDR3 is CASSQGTAGGEKLFF. The CDR3 DNA sequence: TGTGCCAGCAGCCAAGGAACGGCAGGGGGGGAAAAACTGTTTTTT.

The chain employs TRBV11-2 and TRBJ2-7, with 8 bases fitting TRBD1. V shed 1 base and J 4 bases; nucleotides not matched to a gene: 6. The CDR3 totals 15 residues. CDR1 is SGHAT, CDR2 FQNNGV, per germline. CDR3 in DNA: TGTGCCAGCAGCTTAGGGACAGGGACGGGTTACGAGCAGTACTTC. This translates into CASSLGTGTGYEQYF.